Included here is one TCR beta chain sequence, with context. Relative to the germline gene, one junction end is altered; a read error may explain this. Thyroid surgery had not been preceded by any treatment in any patient. The data derive from a study of metastatic and nonmetastatic thyroid tumors. TCRdb re-clonotyped the PCR reads via MiXCR. Of some 27,000 clones listed, 3.5% to 4% are singletons. The germline CDR1 and CDR2 sequences are SGHTA and FQGNSA. This CDR3 comprises 15 residues. The sample was blood. This sequence originates from a male donor with papillary thyroid cancer or a benign thyroid nodule (not recorded which). Some clones in this sample may be carry-over from other donors' samples. The rearrangement uses TRBV7-2 and TRBJ2-5; D uncertain. The CDR3 nucleotides are TGTGCCAGCACCTTAACCCCTGGAGTCGGGGAGACCCAGTACTTC. Translation gives CASTLTPGVGETQYF.